Included here is one TCR beta chain sequence, with context. The data originate from a study of T cell changes during pregnancy in multiple sclerosis. Libraries were prepared by immunoSEQ multiplex PCR; TCRdb keeps only in-frame clonotypes and omits some of them. The top ten clones hold 6.2% of a sample with about 120,000 clones, 90% to 95% of them seen once. Trimming took off 4 bases at V and 3 bases at J, with 13 bases between the two ends. Germline CDR1 reads SEHNR; CDR2 reads FQNEAQ (reference sequence). This CDR3 has 14 residues. The chain employs TRBV7-9 and TRBJ2-7, with D possibly matching TRBD2 (5 bases). The source was peripheral blood, collected before pregnancy. The clonotype originates from a female donor with multiple sclerosis, enrolled in a pregnancy study. The CDR3 nucleotides are TGTGCCAGCAGCTCGCCGGGCGGGCGCTACGAGCAGTACTTC. As protein: CASSSPGGRYEQYF.